These 9 T cell receptor beta chains were sequenced from one sample in a study of beta chain features in type 1 diabetes. Points from the study as a whole: Patients with Type 1 diabetes showed moderately but significantly shorter TCRB CDR3s in all four CD4+ subsets.

For these receptors, no antigen is known. Investigators reverse transcribed all isolated RNA, so they sequenced expressed TCRB transcripts. Data came from immunoSEQ multiplex PCR; TCRdb stores just in-frame clones and leaves some out. This sample has under 200,000 clones; under 13% occur once, and the top ten carry more than 0.4%. The specimen sequenced was central memory CD4+ T cells from blood. These receptors came from a man in his thirties or forties with type 1 diabetes.

The CDR3 protein is CSVELGTGVKTEAFF. CDR3 sequence (DNA): TGCAGCGTTGAATTGGGGACAGGGGTAAAAACTGAAGCTTTCTTT. The rearrangement links TRBV29-1 to TRBJ1-1; the match to TRBD1 covers 10 bases. CDR1 and CDR2 (germline): SQVTM, ANQGSEA. CDR3 length equals 15 residues. The V and J ends lost 2 bases and 5 bases, in that order; junction bases with no gene match: 8.

This clone was recorded at least ten times. The V gene is TRBV5-4, the J gene TRBJ2-5; 7 positions match TRBD2. The V segment lost 2 bases and the J segment 2 bases; nucleotides outside the gene matches: 9. The CDR3 contains 16 residues. Germline CDR1 and CDR2: SGHNT and YYREEE (reference sequence). The CDR3 DNA reads TGTGCCAGCAGCTTCGGGGGGTCCGTAGGGCAAGAGACCCAGTACTTC. Protein product: CASSFGGSVGQETQYF.

The chain carries TRBV18 and TRBJ1-5; D perhaps matches TRBD1 (5 bases). This CDR3 region has 14 residues. The V gene's germline CDR1 is KGHSH and CDR2 LQKENI. With 1 base removed from V and 6 bases from J, the gap between germline ends came to 10 bases. The CDR3 here is CASSPQRQGQPQHF. The CDR3 bases are TGTGCCAGCTCACCACAGAGGCAGGGTCAGCCCCAGCATTTT.

This chain connects TRBV11-1 to TRBJ2-5; 8 bases match TRBD1. Per germline, CDR1 SGHAT and CDR2 FQDESV (reference sequence). The CDR3 has 15 residues. Trimming removed 5 bases from V and 5 bases from J; junction bases left unmatched: 10. The CDR3 is CASSKGQGREETQYF. CDR3 DNA sequence: TGTGCCAGCAGCAAAGGACAGGGCCGAGAGGAGACCCAGTACTTC.

This chain joins TRBV6-5 and TRBJ2-7; D not certain. Germline CDR1 MNHEY, CDR2 SVGAGI. The length of the CDR3 is 14 residues. V gave up 8 bases and J gave up 6 bases, with 20 bases separating them. The CDR3 here is CASGIGSGDVEQYF. The CDR3 DNA reads as TGTGCCAGCGGAATTGGTTCAGGTGACGTCGAGCAGTACTTC.

This clone was seen only a few times. The V call is TRBV2, the J call TRBJ2-3; D perhaps matches TRBD2 (6 bases). Germline V lookup: CDR1 SNHLY, CDR2 FYNNEI. The CDR3 runs to 14 residues. The V end lost 6 bases, the J end lost 2 bases, and 12 bases lay between the germline ends. DNA of the CDR3: TGTGCCAGCAGCTCCGGGACTCACACAGATACGCAGTATTTT. Amino acid sequence: CASSSGTHTDTQYF.

This clone was counted only a few times. CDR3 residues: CASSPRTSGTNTGELFF. CDR3 coding DNA: TGTGCCAGCAGCCCGCGGACTAGCGGGACAAACACCGGGGAGCTGTTTTTT. V and J are TRBV13 and TRBJ2-2, with 12 positions matching TRBD2. Looked up from germline, CDR1 is PRHDT and CDR2 is FYEKMQ (reference sequence). V gave up 5 bases and J gave up 2 bases; unmatched junction bases: 6. The CDR3 totals 17 residues. Based on the CDR3 plus reference TRBV13 and TRBJ2-2, the full variable domain is AAGVIQSPRHLIKEKRETATLKCYPIPRHDTVYWYQQGPGQDPQFLISFYEKMQSDKGSIPDRFSAQQFSDYHSELNMSSLELGDSALYFCASSPRTSGTNTGELFFGEGSRLTVL.

The chain joins TRBV27 to TRBJ1-1, with a weak D call TRBD1 (5 bases). CDR3 size: 16 residues. The germline CDR1 and CDR2 sequences are MNHEY and SMNVEV (reference sequence). The V end was cut by 1 base, the J end by 0 bases, with 12 bases between. Written as DNA, the CDR3 is TGTGCCAGCAGTTTATGGGGGGGGTTACTGAACACTGAAGCTTTCTTT. As protein: CASSLWGGLLNTEAFF.

The CDR3 sequence is CASSQNKGAGSTDTQYF. The DNA of the CDR3 is TGCGCCAGCAGCCAAAATAAGGGGGCGGGATCCACAGATACGCAGTATTTT. V gene TRBV4-1 combines with J gene TRBJ2-3, with D perhaps matching TRBD1 (7 bases). This CDR3 region has 17 residues. Per germline, CDR1 MGHRA and CDR2 YSYEKL. V was trimmed by 2 bases and J by 2 bases, leaving 17 bases between them.